Shown below are 32 T cell receptor beta chains from a single sample sequenced in a study of blood T cell repertoires in COVID-19. Using immunoSEQ multiplex PCR, the repertoire was profiled, and TCRdb retains in-frame clones only, with some absent. The table records about 160,000 clones, roughly 88% of them present only once. Sequencing was performed on PBMCs or T cells enriched from blood (not recorded which). The source of these receptors is a woman aged 50 to 60 who had recovered from COVID-19.

The chain is built from TRBV14 and TRBJ2-1; D perhaps matches TRBD1 (5 bases). This CDR3 region has 16 residues. Trimming cost V 0 bases and J 8 bases, with 17 bases left between them. Germline CDR1 and CDR2: SGHDN and FVKESK. CDR3: CASSQDAGWVWHEQFF. Here the CDR3 DNA reads TGTGCCAGCAGCCAAGACGCAGGGTGGGTTTGGCATGAGCAGTTCTTC.

The chain joins TRBV7-2 to TRBJ2-3, with D unclear. The CDR3 runs to 14 residues. V was shortened by 1 base and J by 5 bases, with 10 bases between the two germline ends. Germline V gene sequence: CDR1 SGHTA, CDR2 FQGNSA. CDR3 DNA sequence: TGTGCCAGCAGCTTAGTTAACGGAGTAGATACGCAGTATTTT. It encodes CASSLVNGVDTQYF.

This clone was observed a single time. The chain employs TRBV15 and TRBJ1-2, with no clear D. Trimming took off 2 bases at V and 7 bases at J, with 11 bases between the two ends. The CDR3 runs 13 residues. Germline lookup yields CDR1 LNHNV and CDR2 YYDKDF (reference sequence). CDR3 sequence reads: CATSRRRESGYTF. As DNA, the CDR3 is TGTGCCACCAGCAGACGCCGGGAATCTGGCTACACCTTC.

The chain combines TRBV27 with TRBJ2-7; 9 bases align to TRBD2. The CDR3 contains 16 residues. CDR1 is MNHEY and CDR2 is SMNVEV in the germline V gene (reference sequence). The J segment lost 3 bases and the V segment lost 4 bases, leaving 10 bases of the junction unmatched. CDR3 sequence (DNA): TGTGCCAGCAGTTCTAGACTAGCGGAGCCTATCTACGAGCAGTACTTC. Protein: CASSSRLAEPIYEQYF.

The genes are TRBV5-6 and TRBJ2-6, with D possibly TRBD1 on 6 matching bases. V was cut by 4 bases and J by 0 bases, with 20 bases left in between. Germline V lookup: CDR1 SGHDT, CDR2 YYEEEE. The CDR3 is made up of 19 amino acids. The CDR3 DNA is TGTGCCAGCAGCCCCGCCGGGGCAGGGGCCGTCTCTGGGGCCAACGTCCTGACTTTC. It encodes CASSPAGAGAVSGANVLTF.

The rearrangement joins TRBV7-9 to TRBJ2-4; 9 bases match TRBD2. The CDR3 is 18 amino acids. CDR1 is SEHNR and CDR2 is FQNEAQ in the germline V gene (reference sequence). J gave up 3 bases and V 1 base, and 10 bases lay outside the gene matches. Here the CDR3 DNA reads TGTGCCAGCAGCTTAGGCCATTTCCGAGCGGGGGGCAAAAACATTCAGTACTTC. It encodes CASSLGHFRAGGKNIQYF. The full variable domain, with the rest looked up from reference TRBV7-9 and TRBJ2-4, is DTGVSQNPRHKITKRGQNVTFRCDPISEHNRLYWYRQTLGQGPEFLTYFQNEAQLEKSRLLSDRFSAERPKGSFSTLEIQRTEQGDSAMYLCASSLGHFRAGGKNIQYFGAGTRLSVL.

In this sample, this clone turned up a few times. The J gene is TRBJ1-5, the V gene TRBV28; 8 bases match TRBD1. CDR3 length: 17 amino acids. Germline assignment: CDR1 MDHEN and CDR2 SYDVKM. V lost 5 bases, J lost 6 bases, and 15 bases stayed unmatched. CDR3 in DNA: TGTGCCAGCAGTCGCCTGTCATACAGGGGGAAGGGTCAGCCCCAGCATTTT. Its protein is CASSRLSYRGKGQPQHF. The full variable domain, with the rest looked up from reference TRBV28 and TRBJ1-5, is DVKVTQSSRYLVKRTGEKVFLECVQDMDHENMFWYRQDPGLGLRLIYFSYDVKMKEKGDIPEGYSVSREKKERFSLILESASTNQTSMYLCASSRLSYRGKGQPQHFGDGTRLSIL.

V usage is TRBV6-2 or TRBV6-3 and J usage is TRBJ2-1; the match to TRBD2 covers 7 bases. Trimming took 6 bases from V and 0 from J; bases not matched to a gene: 11. In germline, CDR1 is MNHEY, CDR2 SVGEGT. The CDR3 contains 17 residues. CDR3 region: CASSPQRRGSSYNEQFF. The DNA of the CDR3 is TGTGCCAGCAGCCCACAAAGGCGGGGGAGCTCCTACAATGAGCAGTTCTTC.

The chain recombines TRBV7-9 with TRBJ2-1; 8 bases line up with TRBD2. Per germline, CDR1 SEHNR and CDR2 FQNEAQ (reference sequence). The CDR3 runs to 17 residues. V was clipped by 0 bases and J by 5 bases; unmatched bases: 9. Here the CDR3 reads CASSLAQRGGWDNEQFF. The CDR3 nucleotides are TGTGCCAGCAGCTTAGCGCAACGGGGGGGCTGGGACAATGAGCAGTTCTTC.

The V gene is TRBV11-3, the J gene TRBJ2-6; unclear D gene. Trimming removed 1 base from V and 10 bases from J, with 5 bases in between. Germline V gene lookup returns CDR1 SGHNT and CDR2 YENEEA. There are 12 residues in the CDR3. CDR3 nucleotides: TGTGCCAGCAGCTTAGTAGAGAACGTCCTGACTTTC. Protein: CASSLVENVLTF.

The chain is built from TRBV18 and TRBJ1-6; 9 bases match TRBD1. V was clipped by 3 bases and J by 4 bases; unmatched bases: 19. CDR3 length: 21 residues. Germline loops: CDR1 KGHSH, CDR2 LQKENI. This chain's CDR3 is CASSPVGIRTGAMNYNSPLHF. The CDR3 nucleotides read TGTGCCAGCTCACCGGTTGGGATTAGGACAGGGGCGATGAATTATAATTCACCCCTCCACTTT.

This rearrangement joins TRBV5-8 to TRBJ2-5; tentatively, D is TRBD2 (6 bases). The CDR3 contains 14 residues. CDR1 is SGHTS, CDR2 YDEGEE, per germline. With 2 bases removed from V and 9 bases from J, the gap between germline ends came to 17 bases. The CDR3 loop reads CASSFPPGERAQYF. The DNA of the CDR3 is TGTGCCAGCAGCTTCCCCCCGGGGGAGAGGGCCCAGTACTTC.

The rearrangement uses TRBV3-1 (or the pseudogene TRBV3-2) and TRBJ1-1; D ambiguous. CDR3 length: 13 amino acids. Germline CDR1 LGHDT, CDR2 YNNKEL (reference sequence). Trimming removed 10 bases from V and 1 base from J, with 13 bases in between. CDR3 region: CATAATANTEAFF. For the CDR3, the DNA is TGTGCCACCGCGGCTACGGCGAACACTGAAGCTTTCTTT.

The rearrangement links TRBV6-7 to TRBJ1-1, with TRBD1 matching over 9 bases. TRBV6-7 counts as an open reading frame of uncertain function. There are 14 residues in the CDR3. Trimming at V came to 8 bases and at J to 1 base, leaving 5 bases not matched to a gene. CDR3 bases: TGTGCCAGCCGCGCGGACAGGGGGAACACTGAAGCTTTCTTT. Amino acid sequence: CASRADRGNTEAFF.

The CDR3 here is CASRAGPSSYEQYF. The CDR3 nucleotides read TGTGCCAGCCGGGCGGGCCCGAGCTCCTACGAGCAGTACTTC. V usage is TRBV6-5 and J usage is TRBJ2-7, with D perhaps TRBD2 (5 bases). Germline assignment: CDR1 MNHEY and CDR2 SVGAGI. This CDR3 has 14 amino acids. The ends were cut back, 8 bases at V and 0 bases at J, with 14 bases in the middle.

The gene calls are TRBV18 and TRBJ2-1, with D tentatively TRBD2 (5 bases). The length of the CDR3 is 18 residues. Germline CDR1 is KGHSH and CDR2 is LQKENI. V lost 0 bases to trimming and J lost 6 bases, with 21 bases between them. The DNA for the CDR3 is TGTGCCAGCTCACCACCGAGGGCAAAGAGGGCCTCTCGCAATGAGCAGTTCTTC. Amino acids: CASSPPRAKRASRNEQFF.

The chain is built from TRBV6-1 and TRBJ2-7; 7 bases fit TRBD1. The V gene's germline CDR1 is MNHNS and CDR2 SASEGT. V lost 4 bases to trimming and J lost 4 bases; unmatched junction nucleotides: 4. The CDR3 has 13 residues. DNA for the CDR3: TGTGCCAGCAGTGGGGACAGATTATACGAGCAGTACTTC. It codes for CASSGDRLYEQYF.

The V gene is TRBV6-2 or TRBV6-3, the J gene TRBJ2-5; 10 nucleotides agree with TRBD2. Germline V lookup: CDR1 MNHEY, CDR2 SVGEGT. This CDR3 has 19 residues. V lost 0 bases and J lost 1; bases outside the gene matches: 11. This chain's CDR3 is CASSYSRSRTSGGQETQYF. CDR3 bases: TGTGCCAGCAGTTACTCCCGGAGCAGGACTAGCGGTGGCCAAGAGACCCAGTACTTC.

The CDR3 protein is CATSTRQTLNSPLHF. CDR3 bases: TGTGCCACCTCTACCCGACAGACCTTGAATTCACCCCTCCACTTT. The V and J genes are TRBV24-1 and TRBJ1-6; TRBD1 is a possible D gene (5 bases). CDR3 size: 15 residues. V lost 9 bases, J lost 7 bases, and 18 bases lay in between. Per the germline V gene, CDR1 is KGHDR and CDR2 is SFDVKD.

V gene TRBV30 combines with J gene TRBJ1-1, with TRBD1 matching 8 bases. Trimming at V came to 5 bases and at J to 4 bases, leaving 3 bases not matched to a gene. Germline assignment: CDR1 GTSNPN and CDR2 SVGIG (reference sequence). This CDR3 spans 12 amino acids. In nucleotides, the CDR3 is TGTGCCTGGGACAGGGGAAGCACTGAAGCTTTCTTT. It yields the protein CAWDRGSTEAFF. Full variable domain (remainder filled in from reference TRBV30 and TRBJ1-1): SQTIHQWPATLVQPVGSPLSLECTVEGTSNPNLYWYRQAAGRGLQLLFYSVGIGQISSEVPQNLSASRPQDRQFILSSKKLLLSDSGFYLCAWDRGSTEAFFGQGTRLTVV.

V and J are TRBV11-2 and TRBJ2-3; D is possibly TRBD2 (6 bases). The CDR3 consists of 13 residues. Trimming shortened V by 3 bases and J by 6 bases, and 10 bases separated the two germline ends. Germline CDR1 reads SGHAT; CDR2 reads FQNNGV. Here the CDR3 reads CASSFGGGDTQYF. The CDR3 DNA follows: TGTGCCAGCAGCTTCGGGGGTGGGGATACGCAGTATTTT. The whole variable domain, filled in from reference TRBV11-2 and TRBJ2-3, reads EAGVAQSPRYKIIEKRQSVAFWCNPISGHATLYWYQQILGQGPKLLIQFQNNGVVDDSQLPKDRFSAERLKGVDSTLKIQPAKLEDSAVYLCASSFGGGDTQYFGPGTRLTVL.

The V gene is TRBV27, the J gene TRBJ1-5; 7 bases align to TRBD1. The CDR3 totals 14 residues. The ends lost 6 bases at V and 7 bases at J; junction bases unmatched: 9. The germline CDR1 and CDR2 sequences are MNHEY and SMNVEV (reference sequence). In DNA, the CDR3 is TGTGCCAGCAGCCCGGGACAGTGGGTCCAGCCCCAGCATTTT. Translation gives CASSPGQWVQPQHF.

This chain uses TRBV18 with TRBJ1-2; D gene uncertain. V lost 2 bases and J 14 bases, leaving 18 bases between the germline ends. This CDR3 is 13 amino acids long. In germline, CDR1 is KGHSH, CDR2 LQKENI. The CDR3 DNA reads as TGTGCCAGCTCACCAACCACCGGGAAAACCATAACCTTC. Protein sequence: CASSPTTGKTITF.

This chain connects TRBV7-8 to TRBJ2-1; 10 bases fit TRBD2. CDR1 and CDR2 from the germline V gene are SGHVS and FQNEAQ. Trimming at V came to 2 bases and at J to 7 bases, leaving 8 bases not matched to a gene. The CDR3 runs 16 residues. The CDR3 here is CASSLPQRGGRNEQFF. The CDR3 region has the DNA TGTGCCAGCAGCTTACCCCAGCGGGGGGGTAGGAATGAGCAGTTCTTC.

This clone was seen only once. The genes are TRBV10-3 and TRBJ2-5, with D possibly matching TRBD2 (7 bases). CDR3 length: 14 amino acids. The germline V gene encodes CDR1 ENHRY and CDR2 SYGVKD. With 6 bases removed from V and 0 bases from J, the gap between germline ends came to 11 bases. The CDR3 region is CAISKGGDQETQYF. The CDR3 bases are TGTGCCATCAGCAAAGGGGGGGACCAAGAGACCCAGTACTTC.

V gene TRBV7-2 combines with J gene TRBJ1-2, with D perhaps TRBD1 (6 bases). The CDR3 runs 12 residues. Trimming shortened V by 7 bases and J by 8 bases, and 14 bases separated the two germline ends. Per the germline V gene, CDR1 is SGHTA and CDR2 is FQGNSA. Written as DNA, the CDR3 is TGTGCCAGCACCACGGGGACACAGGGCTACACCTTC. Protein sequence: CASTTGTQGYTF.

The V gene is TRBV7-3, the J gene TRBJ2-1, with TRBD2 matching over 13 bases. Trimming cost V 5 bases and J 4 bases; bases outside gene matches: 11. The CDR3 has 18 amino acids. Looked up from germline, CDR1 is SGHTA and CDR2 is FQGTGA. Here the CDR3 reads CASSPGLAGALSYNEQFF. The CDR3 DNA reads TGTGCCAGCAGCCCCGGACTAGCGGGGGCCCTTTCTTACAATGAGCAGTTCTTC.

The chain couples TRBV4-2 to TRBJ2-7; the D gene is possibly TRBD2 (6 bases). V lost 8 bases and J lost 1, with 12 bases in between. Germline CDR1 LGHNA, CDR2 YNFKEQ. The CDR3 loop spans 13 amino acids. CDR3 nucleotides: TGTGCCAGCGGCGGGACCCAGTCCTACGAGCAGTACTTC. This translates into CASGGTQSYEQYF.

The chain couples TRBV27 to TRBJ2-7; 9 positions match TRBD1. Losses at the gene ends were 2 bases for V and 2 bases for J; bases not matched to a gene: 13. In germline, CDR1 is MNHEY, CDR2 SMNVEV (reference sequence). The CDR3 sequence is 18 residues long. CDR3 nucleotides: TGTGCCAGCAGTTTAAAGGCAATAGACAGGGGGAGGGCCTACGAGCAGTACTTC. It is translated as CASSLKAIDRGRAYEQYF.

The V call is TRBV4-1, the J call TRBJ1-2; D remains ambiguous. The length of the CDR3 is 16 residues. The germline V gene has CDR1 MGHRA and CDR2 YSYEKL. The V end was cut by 1 base, the J end by 0 bases, with 12 bases between. In nucleotides, the CDR3 is TGCGCCAGCAGCCAAGGGGGTGGAGGGACTAACTATGGCTACACCTTC. It codes for CASSQGGGGTNYGYTF.

This CDR3 reads CASSLDNRAYEQYF. Here the CDR3 DNA reads TGTGCCAGCAGCTTAGACAACAGGGCCTACGAGCAGTACTTC. This chain uses TRBV7-8 with TRBJ2-7; tentatively, D is TRBD1 (6 bases). CDR1 is SGHVS, CDR2 FQNEAQ, per germline. This CDR3 spans 14 amino acids. V was trimmed by 1 base and J by 2 bases, leaving 9 bases between them.

This clone was observed a single time. V gene TRBV11-3 combines with J gene TRBJ2-3; the match to TRBD2 covers 8 bases. CDR3 length: 15 amino acids. Germline values: CDR1 SGHNT, CDR2 YENEEA. The trim removed 7 bases at V and 0 bases at J, leaving 6 bases unmatched. CDR3 residues: CASKLLAASTDTQYF. The CDR3 DNA is TGTGCCAGCAAGTTACTAGCGGCTAGCACAGATACGCAGTATTTT. The whole variable domain, remainder taken from reference TRBV11-3 and TRBJ2-3, is EAGVVQSPRYKIIEKKQPVAFWCNPISGHNTLYWYLQNLGQGPELLIRYENEEAVDDSQLPKDRFSAERLKGVDSTLKIQPAELGDSAVYLCASKLLAASTDTQYFGPGTRLTVL.